These 25 T cell receptor beta chains were all obtained from the same sample, sequenced in a study of blood T cell repertoires in COVID-19. This table comes from immunoSEQ multiplex PCR, and its TCRdb copy is limited to in-frame clones, with some not included. Of about 220,000 clones detected, over 75% appear once; the ten largest clones hold 1.9%. Sequencing was carried out using peripheral blood. The source of these receptors is a man aged 35 to 55 with active or convalescent COVID-19.

The chain has TRBV28 and TRBJ2-1; 14 nucleotides align to TRBD2. The CDR3 totals 17 residues. Germline CDR1 reads MDHEN; CDR2 reads SYDVKM. The junction had 5 bases not matched to a gene; V was cut back by 5 bases and J by 2 bases. The CDR3 sequence is CASSPGTSGGPYNEQFF. The CDR3 DNA is TGTGCCAGCAGTCCCGGGACTAGCGGGGGCCCCTACAATGAGCAGTTCTTC.

This clone was found a few times. The chain combines TRBV7-6 with TRBJ2-2; TRBD1 might be the D (6 bases). The CDR3 is 18 amino acids. Germline V CDR1 and CDR2: SGHVS, FNYEAQ. V lost 5 bases and J 0 bases, leaving 19 bases between the germline ends. This CDR3 reads CASSPLLPQGANTGELFF. CDR3 in DNA: TGTGCCAGCAGCCCGCTCTTACCACAGGGAGCGAACACCGGGGAGCTGTTTTTT. Full variable domain (outside the CDR3, taken from reference TRBV7-6 and TRBJ2-2): GAGVSQSPRYKVTKRGQDVALRCDPISGHVSLYWYRQALGQGPEFLTYFNYEAQQDKSGLPNDRFSAERPEGSISTLTIQRTEQRDSAMYRCASSPLLPQGANTGELFFGEGSRLTVL.

The V gene is TRBV9, the J gene TRBJ1-2; D is undetermined. Germline CDR1 is SGDLS and CDR2 is YYNGEE. The germline V and J ends were trimmed by 0 bases and 1 base, with 7 bases remaining between them. The CDR3 is made up of 14 amino acids. CDR3 residues: CASSVGTGNYGYTF. DNA of the CDR3: TGTGCCAGCAGCGTAGGAACGGGTAACTATGGCTACACCTTC.

The rearrangement uses TRBV11-2 and TRBJ2-7, with TRBD2 matching over 12 bases. There are 16 residues in the CDR3. Germline CDR1 SGHAT, CDR2 FQNNGV. V trimming: 5 bases; J trimming: 5 bases; junction bases outside the gene matches: 10. This CDR3 reads CASSLNMASGRDEQYF. The CDR3 DNA sequence: TGTGCCAGCAGCCTAAATATGGCTAGCGGGAGGGACGAGCAGTACTTC.

This clone showed up just once. This rearrangement joins TRBV14 to TRBJ2-1; D is uncertain. Trimming removed 0 bases from V and 0 bases from J, with 15 bases in between. The CDR3 is 18 amino acids. CDR1 is SGHDN, CDR2 FVKESK, per germline. CDR3 coding DNA: TGTGCCAGCAGCCAAGATTGGGTAGCTTTTCACTCCTACAATGAGCAGTTCTTC. Translated, it gives CASSQDWVAFHSYNEQFF.

The DNA of the CDR3 is TGTGCCAGCAGTGGACTAGCGGGAGTGGGAGAGACCCAGTACTTC. Its protein is CASSGLAGVGETQYF. V gene TRBV2 combines with J gene TRBJ2-5; 12 nucleotides line up with TRBD2. The V gene end was trimmed by 4 bases and the J gene end by 4 bases; junction bases not matched to a gene: 4. Germline V gene lookup returns CDR1 SNHLY and CDR2 FYNNEI. The CDR3 contains 15 residues.

This clone was found once. The chain has TRBV5-4 and TRBJ2-3, with 10 nucleotides matching TRBD2. J gave up 4 bases and V 1 base, and 12 bases lay outside the gene matches. CDR1 and CDR2 from the germline V gene are SGHNT and YYREEE (reference sequence). The CDR3 has 18 residues. The CDR3 reads CASSLLLAGVRVADTQYF. As DNA, the CDR3 is TGTGCCAGCAGCTTGCTCCTAGCGGGAGTCAGGGTCGCAGATACGCAGTATTTT. Looking up the rest from reference TRBV5-4 and TRBJ2-3 gives the full variable domain: ETGVTQSPTHLIKTRGQQVTLRCSSQSGHNTVSWYQQALGQGPQFIFQYYREEENGRGNFPPRFSGLQFPNYSSELNVNALELDDSALYLCASSLLLAGVRVADTQYFGPGTRLTVL.

This clone was found once. The chain employs TRBV5-1 and TRBJ1-1, with D possibly TRBD1 on 5 matching bases. CDR3 length: 14 residues. CDR1 is SGHRS and CDR2 is YFSETQ in the germline V gene. Trimming cost V 3 bases and J 5 bases, with 14 bases left between them. DNA of the CDR3: TGCGCCAGCAGCTCCGGAACCCCAGGGACTGAAGCTTTCTTT. Translating gives CASSSGTPGTEAFF.

V and J are TRBV11-2 and TRBJ2-1; maybe TRBD2 (7 bases). CDR3 length: 11 residues. Per germline, CDR1 SGHAT and CDR2 FQNNGV. Trimming took off 7 bases at V and 7 bases at J, with 8 bases between the two ends. The CDR3 nucleotides read TGTGCCAGCAAGGGGGGGAATGAGCAGTTCTTC. Protein: CASKGGNEQFF. The whole variable domain, remainder taken from reference TRBV11-2 and TRBJ2-1, is EAGVAQSPRYKIIEKRQSVAFWCNPISGHATLYWYQQILGQGPKLLIQFQNNGVVDDSQLPKDRFSAERLKGVDSTLKIQPAKLEDSAVYLCASKGGNEQFFGPGTRLTVL.

CDR3 amino acids: CASSSGPPRAEAFF. The CDR3 coding sequence is TGCGCCAGCAGCTCAGGACCTCCGAGGGCGGAAGCTTTCTTT. The chain couples TRBV10-1 to TRBJ1-1; D is undetermined. Germline V CDR1 and CDR2: WNHNN, SYGVQD (reference sequence). Trimming took off 6 bases at V and 8 bases at J, with 19 bases between the two ends. The CDR3 runs to 14 residues.

The V and J genes are TRBV18 and TRBJ1-5; 10 nucleotides match TRBD1. The CDR3 totals 13 residues. Germline CDR1 KGHSH, CDR2 LQKENI. The V and J ends lost 9 bases and 5 bases, in that order; junction bases with no gene match: 4. The CDR3 DNA reads as TGTGCCAGTAAGACAGGGGGCGATCAGCCCCAGCATTTT. Protein product: CASKTGGDQPQHF. Looking up the rest from reference TRBV18 and TRBJ1-5 gives the full variable domain: NAGVMQNPRHLVRRRGQEARLRCSPMKGHSHVYWYRQLPEEGLKFMVYLQKENIIDESGMPKERFSAEFPKEGPSILRIQQVVRGDSAAYFCASKTGGDQPQHFGDGTRLSIL.

Only one count was recorded for this clone. The V gene is TRBV2, the J gene TRBJ2-5; 8 bases are shared with TRBD1. The length of the CDR3 is 13 residues. CDR1 SNHLY and CDR2 FYNNEI come from the germline V gene. The trim removed 4 bases at V and 5 bases at J, leaving 3 bases unmatched. The CDR3 DNA is TGTGCCAGCAGTGGGGACAGGTTGGAGACCCAGTACTTC. Amino acids: CASSGDRLETQYF.

The chain carries TRBV18 and TRBJ2-7, with D maybe TRBD1 (6 bases). The CDR3 loop spans 15 amino acids. Trimming stripped 1 base from V and 3 bases from J, with 13 bases between. The germline V gene has CDR1 KGHSH and CDR2 LQKENI. CDR3 DNA sequence: TGTGCCAGCTCACCACGACGGGACATCTACTACGAGCAGTACTTC. Translating gives CASSPRRDIYYEQYF.

Only one count was recorded for this clone. The chain carries TRBV11-2 and TRBJ1-6; TRBD1 might be the D (6 bases). The CDR3 has 16 amino acids. The V end lost 1 base, the J end lost 9 bases, and 16 bases lay between the germline ends. The germline V gene encodes CDR1 SGHAT and CDR2 FQNNGV. The CDR3 reads CASSLGRTVRSSPLHF. CDR3 sequence (DNA): TGTGCCAGCAGCTTAGGTCGGACAGTCCGGAGTTCACCCCTCCACTTT.

The chain employs TRBV5-1 and TRBJ2-1; D is unresolved. Germline CDR1 SGHRS, CDR2 YFSETQ. This CDR3 contains 12 residues. Trimming removed 4 bases at V and 2 bases at J, with 4 bases between. The CDR3: CASSGAYNEQFF. The CDR3 DNA sequence: TGCGCCAGCAGCGGAGCCTACAATGAGCAGTTCTTC. Full variable domain (outside the CDR3, taken from reference TRBV5-1 and TRBJ2-1): KAGVTQTPRYLIKTRGQQVTLSCSPISGHRSVSWYQQTPGQGLQFLFEYFSETQRNKGNFPGRFSGRQFSNSRSEMNVSTLELGDSALYLCASSGAYNEQFFGPGTRLTVL.

This sequence joins TRBV29-1 and TRBJ2-7; D might be TRBD2 (7 bases). V gave up 6 bases and J gave up 3 bases, with 21 bases separating them. This CDR3 is 15 amino acids long. Germline lookup yields CDR1 SQVTM and CDR2 ANQGSEA. This CDR3 reads CSVRDGGGVGYEQYF. In nucleotides, the CDR3 is TGCAGCGTCCGGGACGGAGGGGGGGTAGGCTACGAGCAGTACTTC.

The V gene is TRBV6-5, the J gene TRBJ1-3; TRBD1 might be the D (5 bases). The V and J ends lost 5 bases and 7 bases respectively, with 18 bases between them. This CDR3 has 15 residues. Germline CDR1 and CDR2: MNHEY and SVGAGI. CDR3 sequence: CASSQQDSNGNTIYF. The CDR3 DNA reads TGTGCCAGCAGTCAACAGGATTCTAACGGGAACACCATATATTTT.

This chain joins TRBV19 and TRBJ2-1, with 16 bases aligning to TRBD2. Trimming cost V 5 bases and J 8 bases; bases outside gene matches: 6. CDR3 length: 16 amino acids. CDR1 is LNHDA, CDR2 SQIVND, per germline (reference sequence). The CDR3 loop reads CASSGGLAGGYHEQFF. The CDR3 DNA reads as TGTGCCAGTAGTGGGGGACTAGCGGGAGGGTACCATGAGCAGTTCTTC. Based on the CDR3 plus reference TRBV19 and TRBJ2-1, the full variable domain is DGGITQSPKYLFRKEGQNVTLSCEQNLNHDAMYWYRQDPGQGLRLIYYSQIVNDFQKGDIAEGYSVSREKKESFPLTVTSAQKNPTAFYLCASSGGLAGGYHEQFFGPGTRLTVL.

The gene calls are TRBV18 and TRBJ2-5; 11 bases are shared with TRBD1. Germline V gives CDR1 KGHSH, CDR2 LQKENI. V shed 0 bases, J shed 6 bases, and the junction held 6 bases outside the gene matches. The CDR3 spans 16 residues. The CDR3, as DNA: TGTGCCAGCTCACCACCGGGACAGGGGGGCTTGAAGACCCAGTACTTC. Translation gives CASSPPGQGGLKTQYF.

V usage is TRBV7-9 and J usage is TRBJ1-1, with 8 bases lining up with TRBD1. The CDR3 runs 15 residues. The germline V gene has CDR1 SEHNR and CDR2 FQNEAQ (reference sequence). J lost 5 bases, V lost 5 bases, and 10 bases had no gene match. The CDR3 DNA follows: TGTGCCAGCAGCCCCGGACAGGGAGAGGGTACTGAAGCTTTCTTT. It specifies CASSPGQGEGTEAFF.

The chain links TRBV5-1 to TRBJ1-2; a possible D gene is TRBD1 (6 bases). The CDR3 is made up of 14 amino acids. Germline V CDR1 and CDR2: SGHRS, YFSETQ. Trimming pared 4 bases from V and 7 bases from J, leaving 17 bases between. The CDR3 DNA reads TGCGCCAGCAGCCTCCGGGACACCACTTTTGGCTACACCTTC. Its translation: CASSLRDTTFGYTF. Variable domain in full (rest from reference TRBV5-1 and TRBJ1-2): KAGVTQTPRYLIKTRGQQVTLSCSPISGHRSVSWYQQTPGQGLQFLFEYFSETQRNKGNFPGRFSGRQFSNSRSEMNVSTLELGDSALYLCASSLRDTTFGYTFGSGTRLTVV.

This chain joins TRBV9 and TRBJ2-7, with D tentatively TRBD1 (6 bases). Between the trimmed V and J ends, which lost 4 bases and 4 bases, there was a span of 18 bases. The CDR3 has 15 amino acids. Germline V gene data show CDR1 as SGDLS and CDR2 as YYNGEE. CDR3 sequence: CASSPWGTKGYEQYF. The CDR3 DNA is TGTGCCAGCAGCCCTTGGGGGACAAAGGGGTACGAGCAGTACTTC.

The J gene is TRBJ1-1, the V gene TRBV28, with 9 bases identical to TRBD1. Germline V CDR1 and CDR2: MDHEN, SYDVKM. The V segment lost 5 bases and the J segment 2 bases; nucleotides outside the gene matches: 3. This CDR3 is built from 14 residues. This CDR3 is CASSGQGSNTEAFF. The CDR3 DNA follows: TGTGCCAGCAGTGGACAGGGGTCTAACACTGAAGCTTTCTTT.

The gene calls are TRBV7-3 and TRBJ2-4; perhaps TRBD1 as D (7 bases). The germline gives CDR1 SGHTA, CDR2 FQGTGA. This CDR3 has 17 amino acids. Trimming shortened V by 5 bases and J by 0 bases, and 17 bases separated the two germline ends. CDR3 sequence reads: CASSPGQAGLAKNIQYF. CDR3 nucleotide sequence: TGTGCCAGCAGCCCAGGACAGGCGGGACTAGCCAAAAACATTCAGTACTTC.

The chain has TRBV25-1 and TRBJ1-2; TRBD1 might be the D (6 bases). Germline V gene lookup returns CDR1 MGHDK and CDR2 SYGVNS. The CDR3 totals 16 residues. Between the trimmed V and J ends, which lost 3 bases and 5 bases, there was a span of 19 bases. In DNA, the CDR3 is TGTGCCAGCAGTGATTCCCCACCGACAGGAAAATATGGCTACACCTTC. It specifies CASSDSPPTGKYGYTF.